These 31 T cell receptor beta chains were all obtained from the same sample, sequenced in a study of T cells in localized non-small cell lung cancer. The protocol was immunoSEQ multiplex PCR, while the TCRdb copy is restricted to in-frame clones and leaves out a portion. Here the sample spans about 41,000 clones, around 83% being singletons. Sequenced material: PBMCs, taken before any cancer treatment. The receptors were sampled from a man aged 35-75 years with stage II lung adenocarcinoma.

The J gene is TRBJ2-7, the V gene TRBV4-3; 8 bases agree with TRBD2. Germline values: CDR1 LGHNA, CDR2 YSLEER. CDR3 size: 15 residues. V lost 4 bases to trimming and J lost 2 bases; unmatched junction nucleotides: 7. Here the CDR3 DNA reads TGCGCCAGCAGCCCTTTAGCGGGATCGACCTACGAGCAGTACTTC. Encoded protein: CASSPLAGSTYEQYF.

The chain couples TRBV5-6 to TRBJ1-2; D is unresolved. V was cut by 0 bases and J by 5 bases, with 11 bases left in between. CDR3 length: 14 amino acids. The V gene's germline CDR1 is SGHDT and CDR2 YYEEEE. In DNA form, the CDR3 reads TGTGCCAGCAGCTTGGTGAGGAGGGATTATGGCTACACCTTC. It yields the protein CASSLVRRDYGYTF.

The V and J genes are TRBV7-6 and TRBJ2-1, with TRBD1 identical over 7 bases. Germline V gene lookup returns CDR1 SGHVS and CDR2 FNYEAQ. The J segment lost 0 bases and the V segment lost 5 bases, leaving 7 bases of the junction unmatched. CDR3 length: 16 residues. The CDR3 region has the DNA TGTGCCAGCAGCACACAGGGGCCAAGCTCCTACAATGAGCAGTTCTTC. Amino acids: CASSTQGPSSYNEQFF.

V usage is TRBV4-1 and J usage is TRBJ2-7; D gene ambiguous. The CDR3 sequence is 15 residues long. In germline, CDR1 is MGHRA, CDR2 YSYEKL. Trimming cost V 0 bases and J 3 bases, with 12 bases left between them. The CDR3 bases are TGCGCCAGCAGCCAAGATCGGTCAGGCTACTACGAGCAGTACTTC. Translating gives CASSQDRSGYYEQYF.

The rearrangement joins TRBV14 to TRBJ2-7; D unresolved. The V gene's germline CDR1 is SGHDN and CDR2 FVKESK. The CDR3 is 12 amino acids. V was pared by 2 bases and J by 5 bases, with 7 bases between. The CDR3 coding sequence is TGTGCCAGCAGCCAAATAGGAGACGAGCAGTACTTC. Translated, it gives CASSQIGDEQYF.

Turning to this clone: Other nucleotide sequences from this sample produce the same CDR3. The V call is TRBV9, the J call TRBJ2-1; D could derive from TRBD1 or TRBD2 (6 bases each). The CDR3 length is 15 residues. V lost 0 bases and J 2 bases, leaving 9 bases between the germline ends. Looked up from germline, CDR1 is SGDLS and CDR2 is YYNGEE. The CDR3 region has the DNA TGTGCCAGCAGCGTAGTTGGGGGGCCCTACAATGAGCAGTTCTTC. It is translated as CASSVVGGPYNEQFF.

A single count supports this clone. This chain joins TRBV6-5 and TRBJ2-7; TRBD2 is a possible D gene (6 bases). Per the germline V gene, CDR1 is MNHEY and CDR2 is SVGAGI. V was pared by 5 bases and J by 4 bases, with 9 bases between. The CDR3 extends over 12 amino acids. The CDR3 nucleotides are TGTGCCAGCAGTCAGGGAGGATACGAGCAGTACTTC. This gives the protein CASSQGGYEQYF.

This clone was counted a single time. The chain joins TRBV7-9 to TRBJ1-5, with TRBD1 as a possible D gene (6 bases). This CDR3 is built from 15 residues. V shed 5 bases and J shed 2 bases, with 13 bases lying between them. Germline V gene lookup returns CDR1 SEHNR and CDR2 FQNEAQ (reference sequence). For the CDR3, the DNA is TGTGCCAGCAGCCAGTTACAGGGAGGCAATCAGCCCCAGCATTTT. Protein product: CASSQLQGGNQPQHF.

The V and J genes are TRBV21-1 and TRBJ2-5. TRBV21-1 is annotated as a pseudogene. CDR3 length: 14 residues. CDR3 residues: CASSKTGPGETQYF. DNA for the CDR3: TGTGCCAGCAGCAAAACGGGGCCGGGAGAGACCCAGTACTTC.

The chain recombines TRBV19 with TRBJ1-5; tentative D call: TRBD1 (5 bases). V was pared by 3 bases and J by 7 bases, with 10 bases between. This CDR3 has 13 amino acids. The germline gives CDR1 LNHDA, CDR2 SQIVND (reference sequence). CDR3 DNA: TGTGCCAGTAGTATGGGGCAGGAACAGCCCCAGCATTTT. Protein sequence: CASSMGQEQPQHF.

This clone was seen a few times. CDR3 protein: CASSISGSLGKNIQYF. The DNA for the CDR3 is TGTGCCAGTAGTATTTCAGGGTCCCTGGGCAAAAACATTCAGTACTTC. The chain combines TRBV19 with TRBJ2-4; tentative D call: TRBD1 (5 bases). The germline CDR1 and CDR2 sequences are LNHDA and SQIVND (reference sequence). Trimming pared 3 bases from V and 3 bases from J, leaving 15 bases between. The CDR3 spans 16 residues.

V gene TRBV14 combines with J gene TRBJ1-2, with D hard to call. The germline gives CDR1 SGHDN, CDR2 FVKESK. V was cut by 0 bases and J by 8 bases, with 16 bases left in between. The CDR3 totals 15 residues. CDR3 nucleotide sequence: TGTGCCAGCAGCCAAGATTGGCCGAAGACAAGGGGCTACACCTTC. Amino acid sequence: CASSQDWPKTRGYTF.

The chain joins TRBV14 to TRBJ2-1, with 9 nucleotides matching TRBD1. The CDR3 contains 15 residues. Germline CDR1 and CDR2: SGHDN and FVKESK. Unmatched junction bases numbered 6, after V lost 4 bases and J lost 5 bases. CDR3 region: CASSPYRGRDNEQFF. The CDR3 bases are TGTGCCAGCAGCCCGTACAGGGGGCGTGACAATGAGCAGTTCTTC.

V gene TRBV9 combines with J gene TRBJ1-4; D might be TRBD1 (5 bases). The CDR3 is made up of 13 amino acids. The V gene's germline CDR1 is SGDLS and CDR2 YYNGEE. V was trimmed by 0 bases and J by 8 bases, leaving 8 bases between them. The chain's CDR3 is CASSVGGGEKLFF. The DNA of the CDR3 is TGTGCCAGCAGCGTAGGGGGCGGCGAAAAACTGTTTTTT.

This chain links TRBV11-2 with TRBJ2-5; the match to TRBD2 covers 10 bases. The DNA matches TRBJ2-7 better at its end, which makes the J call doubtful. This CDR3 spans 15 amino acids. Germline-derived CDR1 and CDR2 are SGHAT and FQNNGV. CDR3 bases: TGTGCCAGCAGCCCCGAGCTAGCGGGAGTCTACGAGCAGTACTTC. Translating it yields CASSPELAGVYEQYF.

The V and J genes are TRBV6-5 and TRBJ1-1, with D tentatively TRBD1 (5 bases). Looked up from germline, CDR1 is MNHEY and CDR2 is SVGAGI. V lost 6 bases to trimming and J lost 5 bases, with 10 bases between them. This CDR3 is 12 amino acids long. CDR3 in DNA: TGTGCCAGCAGGCGCCCAGGGACTGAAGCTTTCTTT. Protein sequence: CASRRPGTEAFF.

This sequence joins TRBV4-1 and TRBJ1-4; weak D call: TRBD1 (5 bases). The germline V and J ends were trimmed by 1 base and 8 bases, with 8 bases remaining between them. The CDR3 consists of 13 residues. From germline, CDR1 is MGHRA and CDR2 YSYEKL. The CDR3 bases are TGCGCCAGCAGCCAAGGCCGGGGGGAAAAACTGTTTTTT. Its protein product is CASSQGRGEKLFF.

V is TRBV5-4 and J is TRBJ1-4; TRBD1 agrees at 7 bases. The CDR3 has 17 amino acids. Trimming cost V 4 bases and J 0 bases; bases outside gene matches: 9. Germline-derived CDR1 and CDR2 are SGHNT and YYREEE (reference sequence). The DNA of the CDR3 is TGTGCCAGCAGCGGCGGGGGGACAGCTGCAACTAATGAAAAACTGTTTTTT. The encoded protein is CASSGGGTAATNEKLFF.

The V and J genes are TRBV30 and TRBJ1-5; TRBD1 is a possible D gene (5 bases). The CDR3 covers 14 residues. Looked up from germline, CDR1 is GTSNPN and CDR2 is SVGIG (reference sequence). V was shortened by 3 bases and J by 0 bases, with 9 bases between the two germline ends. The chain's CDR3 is CAWSGGYSNQPQHF. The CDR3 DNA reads TGTGCCTGGAGCGGGGGATATAGCAATCAGCCCCAGCATTTT.

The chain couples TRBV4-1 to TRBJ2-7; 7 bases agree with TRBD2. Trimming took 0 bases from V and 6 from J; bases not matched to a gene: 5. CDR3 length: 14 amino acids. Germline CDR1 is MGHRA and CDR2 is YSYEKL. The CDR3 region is CASSQEWGGREQYF. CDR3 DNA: TGCGCCAGCAGCCAAGAGTGGGGAGGGCGCGAGCAGTACTTC.

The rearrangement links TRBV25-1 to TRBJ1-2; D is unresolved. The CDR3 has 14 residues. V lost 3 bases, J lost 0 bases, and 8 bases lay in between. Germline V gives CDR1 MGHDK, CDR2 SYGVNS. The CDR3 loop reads CASSEASANYGYTF. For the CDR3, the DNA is TGTGCCAGCAGTGAGGCGTCAGCTAACTATGGCTACACCTTC.

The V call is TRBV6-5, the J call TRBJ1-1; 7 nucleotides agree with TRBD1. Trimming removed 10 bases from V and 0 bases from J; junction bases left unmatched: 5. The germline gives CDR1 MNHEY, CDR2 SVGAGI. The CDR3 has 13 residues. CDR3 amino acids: CATQQGLNTEAFF. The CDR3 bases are TGTGCCACACAACAGGGGTTGAACACTGAAGCTTTCTTT.

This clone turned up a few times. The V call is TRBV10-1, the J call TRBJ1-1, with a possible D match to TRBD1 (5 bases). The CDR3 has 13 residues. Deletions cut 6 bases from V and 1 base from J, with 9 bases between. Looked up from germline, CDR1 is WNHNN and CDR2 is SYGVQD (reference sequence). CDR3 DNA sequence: TGCGCCAGCAGGGACACGAGGAACACTGAAGCTTTCTTT. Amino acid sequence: CASRDTRNTEAFF.

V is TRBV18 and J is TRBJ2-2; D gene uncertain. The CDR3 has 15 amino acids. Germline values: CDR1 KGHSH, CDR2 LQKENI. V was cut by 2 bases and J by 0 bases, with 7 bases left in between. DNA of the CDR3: TGTGCCAGCTCACCAAACGGCCCGAACACCGGGGAGCTGTTTTTT. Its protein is CASSPNGPNTGELFF.

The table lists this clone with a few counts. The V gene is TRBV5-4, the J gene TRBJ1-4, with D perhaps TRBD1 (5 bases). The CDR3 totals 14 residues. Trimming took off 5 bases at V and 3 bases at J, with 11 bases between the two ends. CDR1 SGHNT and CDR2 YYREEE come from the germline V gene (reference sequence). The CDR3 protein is CASRSWGSNEKLFF. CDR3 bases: TGTGCCAGCAGGTCCTGGGGGTCTAATGAAAAACTGTTTTTT.

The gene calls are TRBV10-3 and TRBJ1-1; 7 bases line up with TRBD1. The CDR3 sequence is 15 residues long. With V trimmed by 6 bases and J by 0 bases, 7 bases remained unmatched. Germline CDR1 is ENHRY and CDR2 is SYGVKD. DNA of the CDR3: TGTGCCATCAGAGACCGGGACAGCCTGAACACTGAAGCTTTCTTT. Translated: CAIRDRDSLNTEAFF.

The DNA for the CDR3 is TGTGCCAGCAGCTTACAGGGGGCAAATTCACCCCTCCACTTT. Its translation is CASSLQGANSPLHF. This chain joins TRBV7-9 and TRBJ1-6; the match to TRBD1 covers 8 bases. With V trimmed by 2 bases and J by 7 bases, 1 base remained unmatched. CDR1 is SEHNR and CDR2 is FQNEAQ in the germline V gene (reference sequence). The length of the CDR3 is 14 residues.

In DNA, the CDR3 is TGTGCCACCATATCTGGAGGGTACACTGAAGCTTTCTTT. It codes for CATISGGYTEAFF. The rearrangement joins TRBV6-5 to TRBJ1-1; D unresolved. From germline, CDR1 is MNHEY and CDR2 SVGAGI. This CDR3 spans 13 amino acids. The V gene lost 10 bases and the J gene lost 3 bases, with 15 bases spanning the gap.

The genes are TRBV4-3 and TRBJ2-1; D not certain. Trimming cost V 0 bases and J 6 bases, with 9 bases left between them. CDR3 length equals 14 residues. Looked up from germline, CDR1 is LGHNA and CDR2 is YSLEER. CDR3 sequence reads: CASSQDGVANEQFF. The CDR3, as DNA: TGCGCCAGCAGCCAAGATGGCGTAGCCAATGAGCAGTTCTTC.

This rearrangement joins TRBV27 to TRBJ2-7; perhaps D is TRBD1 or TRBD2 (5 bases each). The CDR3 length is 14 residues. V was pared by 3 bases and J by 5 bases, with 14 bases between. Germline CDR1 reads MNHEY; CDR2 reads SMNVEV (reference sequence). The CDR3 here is CASSFQGRGNEQYF. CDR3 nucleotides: TGTGCCAGCAGTTTCCAGGGACGGGGTAACGAGCAGTACTTC.

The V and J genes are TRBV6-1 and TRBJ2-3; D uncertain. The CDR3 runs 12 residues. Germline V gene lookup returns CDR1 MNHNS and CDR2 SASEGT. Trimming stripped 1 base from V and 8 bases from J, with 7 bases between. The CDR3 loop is CASSEGVSTQYF. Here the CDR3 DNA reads TGTGCCAGCAGTGAAGGGGTCTCTACGCAGTATTTT.